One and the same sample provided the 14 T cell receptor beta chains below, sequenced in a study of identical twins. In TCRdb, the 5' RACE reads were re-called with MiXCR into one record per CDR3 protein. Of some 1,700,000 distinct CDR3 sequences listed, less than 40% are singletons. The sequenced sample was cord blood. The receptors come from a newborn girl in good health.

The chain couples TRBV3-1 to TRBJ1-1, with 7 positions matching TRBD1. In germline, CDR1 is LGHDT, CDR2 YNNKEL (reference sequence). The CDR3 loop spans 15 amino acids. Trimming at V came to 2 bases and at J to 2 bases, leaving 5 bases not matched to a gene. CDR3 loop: CASSQLNRGNTEAFF. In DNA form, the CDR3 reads TGTGCCAGCAGCCAATTGAACAGGGGCAACACTGAAGCTTTCTTT.

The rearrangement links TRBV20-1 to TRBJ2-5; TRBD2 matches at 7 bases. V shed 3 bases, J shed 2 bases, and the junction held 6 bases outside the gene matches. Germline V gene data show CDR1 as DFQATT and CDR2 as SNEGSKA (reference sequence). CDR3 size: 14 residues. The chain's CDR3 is CSARGRDYQETQYF. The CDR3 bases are TGCAGTGCTAGGGGGCGGGACTATCAAGAGACCCAGTACTTC.

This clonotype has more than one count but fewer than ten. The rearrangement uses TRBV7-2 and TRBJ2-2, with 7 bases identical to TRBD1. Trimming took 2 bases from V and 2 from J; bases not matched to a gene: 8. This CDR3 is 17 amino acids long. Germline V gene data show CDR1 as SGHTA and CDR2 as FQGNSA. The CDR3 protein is CASSLRATGTNTGELFF. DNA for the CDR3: TGTGCCAGCAGCTTAAGGGCGACAGGGACCAACACCGGGGAGCTGTTTTTT.

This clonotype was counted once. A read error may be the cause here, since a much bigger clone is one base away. The CDR3 sequence: CSAPGLGPYNEQYF. DNA for the CDR3: TGCAGCGCTCCGGGACTAGGTCCCTACAATGAGCAGTACTTC. The J gene is TRBJ2-7, the V gene TRBV29-1; TRBD2 matches at 8 bases. CDR1 and CDR2 (germline): SQVTM, ANQGSEA. J gave up 7 bases and V 7 bases, and 15 bases lay outside the gene matches. CDR3 size: 14 residues.

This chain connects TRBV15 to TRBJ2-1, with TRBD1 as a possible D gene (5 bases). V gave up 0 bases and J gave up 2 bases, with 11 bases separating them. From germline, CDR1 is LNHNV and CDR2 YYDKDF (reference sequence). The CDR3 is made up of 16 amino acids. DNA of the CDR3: TGTGCCACCAGCAGAGATCAGGGAACCCCCTACAATGAGCAGTTCTTC. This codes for CATSRDQGTPYNEQFF.

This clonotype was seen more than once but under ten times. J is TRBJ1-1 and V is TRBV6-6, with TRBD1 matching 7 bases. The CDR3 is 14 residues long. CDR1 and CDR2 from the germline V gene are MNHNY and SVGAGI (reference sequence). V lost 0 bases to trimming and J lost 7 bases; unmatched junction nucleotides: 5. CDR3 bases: TGTGCCAGCAGTTACTCGGAACAGGGGATTGAAGCTTTCTTT. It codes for CASSYSEQGIEAFF.

In DNA, the CDR3 is TGTGCCATCAGGGGGACAGATAATTCACCCCTCCACTTT. Protein product: CAIRGTDNSPLHF. The gene calls are TRBV10-3 and TRBJ1-6; 7 bases are shared with TRBD1. V was pared by 6 bases and J by 5 bases, with 1 base of the junction left unmatched. The CDR3 loop spans 13 amino acids. CDR1 is ENHRY and CDR2 is SYGVKD in the germline V gene.

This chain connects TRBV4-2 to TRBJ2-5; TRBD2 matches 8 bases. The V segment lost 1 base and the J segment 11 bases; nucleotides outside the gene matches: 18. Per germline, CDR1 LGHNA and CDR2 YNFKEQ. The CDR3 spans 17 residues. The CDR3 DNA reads TGTGCCAGCAGCCAAGCCGGGACTAGAGTGCGCTCGGGAGAGCAGTACTTC. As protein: CASSQAGTRVRSGEQYF.

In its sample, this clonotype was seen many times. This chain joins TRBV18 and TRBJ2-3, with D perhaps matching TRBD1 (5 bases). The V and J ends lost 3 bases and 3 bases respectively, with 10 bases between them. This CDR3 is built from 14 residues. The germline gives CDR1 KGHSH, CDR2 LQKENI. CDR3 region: CASSPRVGTDTQYF. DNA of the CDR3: TGTGCCAGCTCACCCAGGGTTGGGACAGATACGCAGTATTTT.

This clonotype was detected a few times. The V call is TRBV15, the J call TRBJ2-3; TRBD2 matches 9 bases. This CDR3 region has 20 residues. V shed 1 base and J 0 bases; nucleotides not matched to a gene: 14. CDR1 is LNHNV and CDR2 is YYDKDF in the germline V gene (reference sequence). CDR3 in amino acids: CATSRVGMTSGVASTDTQYF. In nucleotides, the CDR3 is TGTGCCACCAGCAGAGTAGGGATGACTAGCGGAGTCGCTAGCACAGATACGCAGTATTTT.

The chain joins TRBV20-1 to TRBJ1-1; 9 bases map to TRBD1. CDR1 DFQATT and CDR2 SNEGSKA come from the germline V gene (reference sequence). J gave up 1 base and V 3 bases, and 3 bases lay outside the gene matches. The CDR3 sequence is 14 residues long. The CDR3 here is CSARGTGRNTEAFF. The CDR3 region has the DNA TGCAGTGCTAGGGGGACAGGGAGGAACACTGAAGCTTTCTTT.

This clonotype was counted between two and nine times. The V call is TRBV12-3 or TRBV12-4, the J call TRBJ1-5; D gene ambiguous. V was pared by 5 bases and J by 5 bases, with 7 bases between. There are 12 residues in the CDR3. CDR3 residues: CASSASYQPQHF. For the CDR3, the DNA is TGTGCCAGCAGTGCCTCTTATCAGCCCCAGCATTTT.

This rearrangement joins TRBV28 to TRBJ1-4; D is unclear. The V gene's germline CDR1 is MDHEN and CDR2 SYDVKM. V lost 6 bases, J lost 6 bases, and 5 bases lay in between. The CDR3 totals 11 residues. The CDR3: CASREDEKLFF. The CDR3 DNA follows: TGTGCCAGCAGGGAAGATGAAAAACTGTTTTTT.

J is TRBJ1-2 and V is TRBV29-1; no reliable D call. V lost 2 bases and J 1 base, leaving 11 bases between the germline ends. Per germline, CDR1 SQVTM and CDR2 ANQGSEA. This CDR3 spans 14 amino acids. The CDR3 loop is CSVESVGLNYGYTF. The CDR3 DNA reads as TGCAGCGTTGAAAGTGTGGGCCTTAACTATGGCTACACCTTC.